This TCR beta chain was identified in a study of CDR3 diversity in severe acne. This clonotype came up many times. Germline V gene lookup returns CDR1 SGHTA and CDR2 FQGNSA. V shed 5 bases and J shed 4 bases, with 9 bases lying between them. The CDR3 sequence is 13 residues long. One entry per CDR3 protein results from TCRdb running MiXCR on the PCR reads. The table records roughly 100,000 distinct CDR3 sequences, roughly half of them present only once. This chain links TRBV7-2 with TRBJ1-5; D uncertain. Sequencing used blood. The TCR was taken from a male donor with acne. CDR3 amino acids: CASSPSPNQPQHF. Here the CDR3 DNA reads TGTGCCAGCAGCCCCTCCCCGAATCAGCCCCAGCATTTT.